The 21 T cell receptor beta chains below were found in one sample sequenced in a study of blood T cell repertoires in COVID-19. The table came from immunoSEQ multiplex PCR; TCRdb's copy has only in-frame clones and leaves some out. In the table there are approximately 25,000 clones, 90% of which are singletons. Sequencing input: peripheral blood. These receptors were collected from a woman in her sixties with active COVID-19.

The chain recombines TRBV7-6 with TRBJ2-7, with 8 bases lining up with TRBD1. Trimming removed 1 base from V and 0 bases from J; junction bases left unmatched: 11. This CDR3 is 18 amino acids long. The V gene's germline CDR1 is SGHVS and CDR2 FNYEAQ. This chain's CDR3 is CASSLDGVRQGASYEQYF. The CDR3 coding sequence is TGTGCCAGCAGCTTAGATGGGGTGCGGCAGGGGGCCTCCTACGAGCAGTACTTC.

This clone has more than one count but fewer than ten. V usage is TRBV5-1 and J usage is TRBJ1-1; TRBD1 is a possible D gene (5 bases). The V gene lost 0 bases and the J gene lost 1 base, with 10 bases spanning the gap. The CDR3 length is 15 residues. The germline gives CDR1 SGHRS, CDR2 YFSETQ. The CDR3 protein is CASSLGFGGNTEAFF. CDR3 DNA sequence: TGCGCCAGCAGCTTGGGGTTCGGGGGGAACACTGAAGCTTTCTTT.

The CDR3 DNA reads TGTGCCAGCAGCTTTCGAGGGGGCGCCCCCGGGGAGCTGTTTTTT. This gives the protein CASSFRGGAPGELFF. The V and J genes are TRBV7-9 and TRBJ2-2; 7 nucleotides align to TRBD1. The CDR3 has 15 amino acids. The germline V gene has CDR1 SEHNR and CDR2 FQNEAQ (reference sequence). J lost 6 bases, V lost 3 bases, and 7 bases had no gene match.

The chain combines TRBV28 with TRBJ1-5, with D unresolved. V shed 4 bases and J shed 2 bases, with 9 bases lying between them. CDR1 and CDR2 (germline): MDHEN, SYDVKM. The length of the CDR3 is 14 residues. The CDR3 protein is CASSSLGGNQPQHF. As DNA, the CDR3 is TGTGCCAGCAGTTCCCTGGGAGGCAATCAGCCCCAGCATTTT.

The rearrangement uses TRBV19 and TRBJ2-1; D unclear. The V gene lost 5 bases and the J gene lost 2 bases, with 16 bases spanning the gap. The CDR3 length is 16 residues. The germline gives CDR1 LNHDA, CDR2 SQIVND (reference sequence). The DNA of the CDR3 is TGTGCCAGTAGTGCCCTCGTCTTTGGAGCCTACAATGAGCAGTTCTTC. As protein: CASSALVFGAYNEQFF.

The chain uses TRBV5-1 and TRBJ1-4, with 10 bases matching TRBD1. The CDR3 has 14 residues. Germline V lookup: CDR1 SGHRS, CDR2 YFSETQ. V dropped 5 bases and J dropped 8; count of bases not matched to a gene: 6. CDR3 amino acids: CASRPDRGREKLFF. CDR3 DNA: TGCGCCAGCAGACCTGACAGGGGGCGAGAAAAACTGTTTTTT.

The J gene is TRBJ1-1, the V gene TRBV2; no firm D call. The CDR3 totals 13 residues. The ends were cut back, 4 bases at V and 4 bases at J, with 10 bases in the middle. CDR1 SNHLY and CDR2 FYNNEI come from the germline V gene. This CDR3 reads CASSAGEGTEAFF. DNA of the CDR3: TGTGCCAGCAGTGCCGGGGAGGGCACTGAAGCTTTCTTT.

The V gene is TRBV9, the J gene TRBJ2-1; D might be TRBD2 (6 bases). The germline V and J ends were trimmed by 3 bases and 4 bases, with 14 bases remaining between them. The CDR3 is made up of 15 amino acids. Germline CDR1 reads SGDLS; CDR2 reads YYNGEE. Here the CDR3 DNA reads TGTGCCAGCAGCGCCTCCATGGGGGGTTACAATGAGCAGTTCTTC. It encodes CASSASMGGYNEQFF.

In DNA, the CDR3 is TGTGCCAGCAGCTTGGGTTTCGGCACTGAAGCTTTCTTT. Translation: CASSLGFGTEAFF. V gene TRBV5-6 combines with J gene TRBJ1-1; no clear D gene. V was trimmed by 0 bases and J by 4 bases, leaving 7 bases between them. This CDR3 contains 13 residues. CDR1 and CDR2 from the germline V gene are SGHDT and YYEEEE.

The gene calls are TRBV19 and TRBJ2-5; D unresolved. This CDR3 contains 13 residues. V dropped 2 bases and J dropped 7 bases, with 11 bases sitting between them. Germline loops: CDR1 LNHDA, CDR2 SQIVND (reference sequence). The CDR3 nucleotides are TGTGCCAGTAGTATAATCGTAGGCGGGACCCAGTACTTC. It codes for CASSIIVGGTQYF.

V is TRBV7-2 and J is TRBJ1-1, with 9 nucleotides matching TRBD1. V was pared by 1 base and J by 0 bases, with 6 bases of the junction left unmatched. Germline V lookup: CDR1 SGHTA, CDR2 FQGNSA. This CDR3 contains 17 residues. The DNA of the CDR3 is TGTGCCAGCAGCTTAGTAGGAGGGACAGGGTTGAACACTGAAGCTTTCTTT. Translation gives CASSLVGGTGLNTEAFF.

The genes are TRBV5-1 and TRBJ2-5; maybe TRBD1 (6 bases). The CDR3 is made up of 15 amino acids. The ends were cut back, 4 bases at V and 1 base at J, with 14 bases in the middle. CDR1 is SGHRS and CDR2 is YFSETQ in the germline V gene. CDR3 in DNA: TGCGCCAGCAGCCCAGGGGAATGGGGCCAAGAGACCCAGTACTTC. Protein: CASSPGEWGQETQYF.

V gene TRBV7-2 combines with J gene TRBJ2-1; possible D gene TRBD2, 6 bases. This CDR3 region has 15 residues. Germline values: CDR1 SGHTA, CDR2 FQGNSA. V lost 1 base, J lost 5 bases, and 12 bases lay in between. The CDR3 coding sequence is TGTGCCAGCAGCTTAGACGGGCGGGGCCACAATGAGCAGTTCTTC. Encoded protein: CASSLDGRGHNEQFF.

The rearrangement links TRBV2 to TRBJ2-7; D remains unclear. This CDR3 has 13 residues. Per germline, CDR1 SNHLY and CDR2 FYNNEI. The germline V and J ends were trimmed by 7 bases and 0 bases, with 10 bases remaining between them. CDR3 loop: CASMKEISYEQYF. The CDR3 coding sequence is TGTGCCAGCATGAAAGAGATCTCCTACGAGCAGTACTTC.

The CDR3 coding sequence is TGTGCCAGTAGTATCCCCAGGGCAGGAGATACGCAGTATTTT. Amino acid sequence: CASSIPRAGDTQYF. The chain employs TRBV19 and TRBJ2-3; a weak D match, TRBD1 (5 bases). The length of the CDR3 is 14 residues. Germline V gives CDR1 LNHDA, CDR2 SQIVND (reference sequence). V shed 3 bases and J shed 5 bases, with 12 bases lying between them.

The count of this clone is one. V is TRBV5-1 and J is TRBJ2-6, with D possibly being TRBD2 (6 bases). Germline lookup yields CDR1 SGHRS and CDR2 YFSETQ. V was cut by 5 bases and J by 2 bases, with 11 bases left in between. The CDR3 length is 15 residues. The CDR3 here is CASRQRLAGANVLTF. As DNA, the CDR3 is TGCGCCAGCAGGCAGCGACTAGCTGGGGCCAACGTCCTGACTTTC.

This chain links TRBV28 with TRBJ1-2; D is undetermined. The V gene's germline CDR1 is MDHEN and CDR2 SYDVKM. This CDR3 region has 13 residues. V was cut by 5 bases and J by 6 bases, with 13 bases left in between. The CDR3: CASSPRTTNGYTF. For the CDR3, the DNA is TGTGCCAGCAGTCCAAGAACGACAAATGGCTACACCTTC.

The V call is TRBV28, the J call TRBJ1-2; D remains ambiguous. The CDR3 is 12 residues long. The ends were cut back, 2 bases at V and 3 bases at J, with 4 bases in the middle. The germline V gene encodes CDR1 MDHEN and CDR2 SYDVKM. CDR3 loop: CASSLRDYGYTF. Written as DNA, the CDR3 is TGTGCCAGCAGTTTACGGGACTATGGCTACACCTTC.

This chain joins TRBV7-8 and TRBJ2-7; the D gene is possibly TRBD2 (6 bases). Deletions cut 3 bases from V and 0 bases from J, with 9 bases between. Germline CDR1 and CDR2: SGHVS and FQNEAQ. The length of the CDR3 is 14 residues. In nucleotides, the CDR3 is TGTGCCAGCAGCTTGGGGAGGTCCTCCTACGAGCAGTACTTC. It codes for CASSLGRSSYEQYF.

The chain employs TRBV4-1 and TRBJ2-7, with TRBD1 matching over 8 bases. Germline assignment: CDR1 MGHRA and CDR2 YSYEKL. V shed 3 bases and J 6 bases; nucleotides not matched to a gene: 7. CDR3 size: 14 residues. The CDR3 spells CASSHPARGREQYF. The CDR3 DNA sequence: TGCGCCAGCAGCCACCCCGCCAGGGGGCGCGAGCAGTACTTC.

The CDR3 nucleotides are TGTGCCAGCAGTTTGACAGGGGGAGGATCCTACGAGCAGTACTTC. The encoded protein is CASSLTGGGSYEQYF. This chain joins TRBV27 and TRBJ2-7; 9 bases line up with TRBD1. The CDR3 is made up of 15 amino acids. Trimming cost V 3 bases and J 1 base; bases outside gene matches: 4. Germline assignment: CDR1 MNHEY and CDR2 SMNVEV (reference sequence).